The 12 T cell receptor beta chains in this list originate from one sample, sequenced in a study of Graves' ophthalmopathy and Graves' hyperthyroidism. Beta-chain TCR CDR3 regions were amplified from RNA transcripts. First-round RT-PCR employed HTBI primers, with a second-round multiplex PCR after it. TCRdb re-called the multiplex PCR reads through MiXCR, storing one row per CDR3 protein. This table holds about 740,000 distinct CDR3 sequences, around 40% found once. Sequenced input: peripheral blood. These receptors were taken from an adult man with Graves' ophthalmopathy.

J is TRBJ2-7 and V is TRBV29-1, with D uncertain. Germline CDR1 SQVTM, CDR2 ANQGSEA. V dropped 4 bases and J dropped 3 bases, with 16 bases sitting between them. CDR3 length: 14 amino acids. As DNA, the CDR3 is TGCAGCGTTGGTGTTTTCTTGAGGCACTACGAGCAGTACTTC. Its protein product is CSVGVFLRHYEQYF.

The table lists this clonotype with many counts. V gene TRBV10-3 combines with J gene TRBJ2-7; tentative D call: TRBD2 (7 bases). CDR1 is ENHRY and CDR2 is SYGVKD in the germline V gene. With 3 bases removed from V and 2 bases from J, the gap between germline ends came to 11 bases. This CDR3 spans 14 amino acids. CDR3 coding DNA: TGTGCCATCAGTGATACGCGGGGGCCCTACGAGCAGTACTTC. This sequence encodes CAISDTRGPYEQYF.

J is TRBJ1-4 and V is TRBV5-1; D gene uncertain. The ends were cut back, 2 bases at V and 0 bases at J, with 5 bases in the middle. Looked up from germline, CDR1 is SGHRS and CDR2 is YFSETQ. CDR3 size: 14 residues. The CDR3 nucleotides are TGCGCCAGCAGCTTCGCCTCAACTAATGAAAAACTGTTTTTT. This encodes CASSFASTNEKLFF.

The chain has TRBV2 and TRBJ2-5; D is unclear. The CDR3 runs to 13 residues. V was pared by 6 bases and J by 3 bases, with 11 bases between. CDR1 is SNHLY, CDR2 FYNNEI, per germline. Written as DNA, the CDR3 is TGTGCCAGCAGCGTAGAAGCCAAAGAGACCCAGTACTTC. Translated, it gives CASSVEAKETQYF.

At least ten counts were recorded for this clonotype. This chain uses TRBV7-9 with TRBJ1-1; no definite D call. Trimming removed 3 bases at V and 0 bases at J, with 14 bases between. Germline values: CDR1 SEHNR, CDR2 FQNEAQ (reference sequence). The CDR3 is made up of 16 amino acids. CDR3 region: CASSFLVGQMNTEAFF. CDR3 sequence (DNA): TGTGCCAGCAGCTTTCTGGTCGGGCAGATGAACACTGAAGCTTTCTTT.

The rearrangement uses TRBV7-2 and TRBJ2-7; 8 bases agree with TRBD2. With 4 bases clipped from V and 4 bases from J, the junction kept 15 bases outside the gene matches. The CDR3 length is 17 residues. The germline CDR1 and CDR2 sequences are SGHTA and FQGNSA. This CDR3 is CASSSSTSGTRKYEQYF. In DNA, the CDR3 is TGTGCCAGCAGCTCGAGTACCTCCGGGACTAGGAAATACGAGCAGTACTTC.

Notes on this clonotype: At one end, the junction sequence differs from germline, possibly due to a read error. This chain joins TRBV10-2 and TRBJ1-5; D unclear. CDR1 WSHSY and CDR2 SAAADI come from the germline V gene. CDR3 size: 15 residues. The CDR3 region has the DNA TGTGCCAGCAGTTTGATGGGTCAGGGCAATCAGCCCCAGCATTTT. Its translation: CASSLMGQGNQPQHF.

CDR3 DNA: TGTGCCAGCAGTTCGCCCGGGACCCACGGCTCCTACGAGCAGTACTTC. This codes for CASSSPGTHGSYEQYF. The chain carries TRBV7-7 and TRBJ2-7; D possibly matches TRBD1 or TRBD2 (5 bases each). Germline V gene sequence: CDR1 SSHAT, CDR2 FNYEAQ (reference sequence). CDR3 length: 16 residues. V was clipped by 6 bases and J by 0 bases, with 18 bases between them.

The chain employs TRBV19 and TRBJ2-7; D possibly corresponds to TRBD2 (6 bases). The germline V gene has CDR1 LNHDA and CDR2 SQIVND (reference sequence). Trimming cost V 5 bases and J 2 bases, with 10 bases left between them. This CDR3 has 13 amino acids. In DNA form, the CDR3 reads TGTGCCAGTAGTTCGGAGGGCGCCTACGAGCAGTACTTC. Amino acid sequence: CASSSEGAYEQYF.

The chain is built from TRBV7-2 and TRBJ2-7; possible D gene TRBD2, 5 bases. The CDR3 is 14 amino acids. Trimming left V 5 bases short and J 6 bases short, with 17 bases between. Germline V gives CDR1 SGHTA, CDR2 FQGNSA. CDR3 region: CASSPGVVPREQYF. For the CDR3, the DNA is TGTGCCAGCAGCCCCGGGGTAGTCCCCCGCGAGCAGTACTTC. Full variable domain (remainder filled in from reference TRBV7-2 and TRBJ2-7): GAGVSQSPSNKVTEKGKDVELRCDPISGHTALYWYRQSLGQGLEFLIYFQGNSAPDKSGLPSDRFSAERTGGSVSTLTIQRTQQEDSAVYLCASSPGVVPREQYFGPGTRLTVT.

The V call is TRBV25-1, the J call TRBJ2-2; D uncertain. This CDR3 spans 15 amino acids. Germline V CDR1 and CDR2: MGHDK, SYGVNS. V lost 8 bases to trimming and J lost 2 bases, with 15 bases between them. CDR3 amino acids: CASSPSSSNTGELFF. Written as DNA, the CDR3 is TGTGCCAGCTCACCCTCATCGTCCAACACCGGGGAGCTGTTTTTT.

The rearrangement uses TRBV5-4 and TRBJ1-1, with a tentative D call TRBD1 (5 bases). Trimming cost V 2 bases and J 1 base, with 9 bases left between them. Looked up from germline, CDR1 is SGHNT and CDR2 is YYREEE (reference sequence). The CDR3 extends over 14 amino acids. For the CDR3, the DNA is TGTGCCAGCAGCTTTCGTGGGGCGAACACTGAAGCTTTCTTT. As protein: CASSFRGANTEAFF.